This TCR beta chain was documented in a study of shared clonotypes between healthy human individuals. Study results and caveats: Estimated richness values were generally larger in naive subsets than in memory subsets.

CDR1 is MGHRA, CDR2 YSYEKL, per germline. V was pared by 5 bases and J by 5 bases, with 13 bases of the junction left unmatched. The CDR3 sequence is 16 residues long. As for this clone: Its antigen remains unknown.

Source study methods: Junction-only immunoSEQ data arrived without quality scores, meaning filtering differed. Profiled with immunoSEQ multiplex PCR; TCRdb holds only in-frame clones, not every one. V and J calls and clone size are those listed in that table; D and trimming were worked out from the DNA. The table records roughly 1 million clones, 60% to 80% of them present only once. This sequence originates from a man between 18 and 35 years old in good health. Sequencing was done on a sample of memory CD4+ T cells sorted from blood. As to subset: CD45RA-negative fraction. The V gene is TRBV4-1, the J gene TRBJ2-5; 8 bases are shared with TRBD1. This CDR3 is CASSAPGQDVVETQYF. CDR3 nucleotide sequence: TGCGCCAGCAGCGCTCCGGGACAGGATGTCGTCGAGACCCAGTACTTC.